This T cell receptor beta chain appears in the sequencing data of a study of T cells after yellow fever vaccination. Study results and caveats: Among all clonotypes, a small share was observed in both CD4 and CD8 compartments. Though weaker, the secondary response peaked faster, on day 5 versus 15.

UMIs and a universal primer site were added when TCR cDNA was made by 5'RACE template switching. TCRdb reprocessed the 5' RACE reads with MiXCR, giving one entry per CDR3 protein. Of 610,000 or so distinct CDR3 sequences listed, approximately 13% were seen once; the top ten hold more than 12%. Points on this clonotype: Its antigen is not known. The junction and the germline gene differ at one end; a read error may be behind it.

Germline CDR1 is MNHNS and CDR2 is SASEGT. The CDR3 length is 14 residues. The TCR originated in a man aged 30-40 years who received the YFV17D yellow fever vaccine. The specimen comprised PBMCs, sampled on the day of the yellow fever booster vaccination. The chain is built from TRBV6-1 and TRBJ2-7, with TRBD2 as a possible D gene (5 bases). CDR3 nucleotide sequence: TGTGCCAGCAGCCGGGGTTTAGGGCTCTACAAGCAGTACTTC. Protein product: CASSRGLGLYKQYF.